Each of the 32 T cell receptor beta chains below was sequenced from the same sample in a study of shared clonotypes between healthy human individuals. Only in-frame clones appear in the TCRdb table, and some are missing; sequencing was by immunoSEQ multiplex PCR. In the table there are a few million clones, 85% to 95% of which are singletons. Specimen: naive CD4+ T cells from PBMCs. Subset denoted: CD45RA+ positively selected. These receptors all come from a man aged 18 to 35 in good health. Some clones in this sample may be carry-over from other donors' samples.

The chain is built from TRBV11-3 and TRBJ2-1; 8 bases agree with TRBD2. Germline loops: CDR1 SGHNT, CDR2 YENEEA. This CDR3 has 13 amino acids. After removal of 3 bases from V and 10 bases from J, the junction contained 5 bases not matched to a gene. The chain's CDR3 is CASSFSGMGEQFF. The CDR3 nucleotides read TGTGCCAGCAGCTTTAGCGGGATGGGGGAGCAGTTCTTC.

This clone appeared a single time. The chain combines TRBV25-1 with TRBJ2-4; weak D call: TRBD2 (5 bases). The germline V gene has CDR1 MGHDK and CDR2 SYGVNS. CDR3 length: 13 residues. The V end lost 6 bases, the J end lost 8 bases, and 14 bases lay between the germline ends. This CDR3 is CASSPTGVDIQYF. CDR3 in DNA: TGTGCCAGCAGCCCCACCGGGGTAGACATTCAGTACTTC.

On this clone itself: Other nucleotide sequences from this sample produce the same CDR3. The CDR3 here is CASSYGPQETQYF. CDR3 sequence (DNA): TGTGCCAGCAGTTACGGGCCACAAGAGACCCAGTACTTC. This rearrangement joins TRBV6-5 to TRBJ2-5; the D is unclear. Germline V gene lookup returns CDR1 MNHEY and CDR2 SVGAGI. The CDR3 is 13 amino acids. Trimming pared 2 bases from V and 2 bases from J, leaving 6 bases between.

The CDR3 DNA follows: TGCGCCAGCAGGGTAGGGACTAGCGACTTTGAGCAGTTCTTC. This encodes CASRVGTSDFEQFF. The rearrangement uses TRBV5-1 and TRBJ2-1; 10 bases fit TRBD2. CDR1 is SGHRS, CDR2 YFSETQ, per germline. The CDR3 covers 14 residues. V lost 5 bases, J lost 9 bases, and 8 bases stayed unmatched.

Remarks on this clone: At one boundary the junction diverges from the germline segment, which might be a read error. This sequence joins TRBV5-5 and TRBJ2-5, with D tentatively TRBD1 (5 bases). The V gene's germline CDR1 is SGHKS and CDR2 YYEKEE (reference sequence). The CDR3 covers 14 residues. The CDR3 sequence is CASSLRQIEETQYF. The CDR3 bases are TGTGCCAGCAGCTTGCGACAGATAGAAGAAACCCAGTACTTC.

Here the CDR3 reads CASSTHRVGSGNTIYF. The CDR3 coding sequence is TGTGCCAGCAGTACGCACAGGGTTGGCTCTGGAAACACCATATATTTT. This chain joins TRBV6-6 and TRBJ1-3; tentative D call: TRBD1 (6 bases). Trimming stripped 5 bases from V and 0 bases from J, with 14 bases between. The germline gives CDR1 MNHNY, CDR2 SVGAGI (reference sequence). The CDR3 contains 16 residues.

This sequence joins TRBV7-6 and TRBJ2-5; 7 positions agree with TRBD2. V lost 2 bases and J lost 5; bases outside the gene matches: 8. Germline CDR1 reads SGHVS; CDR2 reads FNYEAQ. This CDR3 spans 15 amino acids. CDR3 in DNA: TGTGCCAGCAGCTTATTAGCGGGCGCCGGGGAGACCCAGTACTTC. This translates into CASSLLAGAGETQYF.

The chain couples TRBV2 to TRBJ1-4; no clear D. CDR3 length equals 13 residues. CDR1 and CDR2 from the germline V gene are SNHLY and FYNNEI. The V and J ends lost 4 bases and 5 bases respectively, with 8 bases between them. CDR3 sequence (DNA): TGTGCCAGCAGTGTATTTCTGAATGAAAAACTGTTTTTT. This translates into CASSVFLNEKLFF.

The chain joins TRBV27 to TRBJ2-2, with 9 positions matching TRBD2. From germline, CDR1 is MNHEY and CDR2 SMNVEV (reference sequence). The CDR3 sequence is 18 residues long. The V gene end was trimmed by 8 bases and the J gene end by 4 bases; junction bases not matched to a gene: 17. CDR3 DNA sequence: TGTGCCAGCGGGCCCCTGACTAGCGGTACGACTCTCACCGGGGAGCTGTTTTTT. Its translation is CASGPLTSGTTLTGELFF.

Notes on this clone: This sample includes further DNA sequences coding for the same CDR3. The V and J genes are TRBV20-1 and TRBJ2-7; D unresolved. Germline CDR1 DFQATT, CDR2 SNEGSKA (reference sequence). This CDR3 comprises 11 residues. The ends were cut back, 3 bases at V and 1 base at J, with 4 bases in the middle. The CDR3 DNA follows: TGCAGTGCTAGGACATCCTACGAGCAGTACTTC. Protein sequence: CSARTSYEQYF.

The CDR3 region has the DNA TGTGCCAGCAGTCCGGCATGGTACCAAGAGACCCAGTACTTC. Translation gives CASSPAWYQETQYF. V gene TRBV28 combines with J gene TRBJ2-5, with D unclear. Germline values: CDR1 MDHEN, CDR2 SYDVKM. The V end lost 5 bases, the J end lost 0 bases, and 10 bases lay between the germline ends. CDR3 length: 14 residues.

The J gene is TRBJ2-1, the V gene TRBV7-3; D unresolved. Per the germline V gene, CDR1 is SGHTA and CDR2 is FQGTGA. The CDR3 sequence is 15 residues long. V was trimmed by 5 bases and J by 2 bases, leaving 13 bases between them. The CDR3 loop reads CASSTLFSPYNEQFF. The CDR3 DNA reads as TGTGCCAGCAGCACGCTTTTCAGCCCCTACAATGAGCAGTTCTTC.

Turning to this clone: The sample holds other DNA sequences that translate to the same CDR3. V and J are TRBV30 and TRBJ1-5, with D perhaps matching TRBD1 (5 bases). Germline CDR1 is GTSNPN and CDR2 is SVGIG (reference sequence). Between the trimmed V and J ends, which lost 0 bases and 10 bases, there was a span of 16 bases. The CDR3 extends over 14 amino acids. This CDR3 is CAWSVRQGGGPQHF. CDR3 nucleotides: TGTGCCTGGAGTGTACGGCAGGGTGGAGGTCCCCAGCATTTT.

The CDR3 is CASSKGSGLARQETQYF. CDR3 bases: TGTGCCAGCAGTAAAGGGTCCGGACTAGCGCGGCAAGAGACCCAGTACTTC. This rearrangement joins TRBV7-3 to TRBJ2-5, with 9 bases identical to TRBD2. The germline gives CDR1 SGHTA, CDR2 FQGTGA. The CDR3 is 17 amino acids. Unmatched junction bases numbered 13, after V lost 6 bases and J lost 2 bases.

V gene TRBV7-2 combines with J gene TRBJ1-2; D unclear. The CDR3 has 12 amino acids. The V gene's germline CDR1 is SGHTA and CDR2 FQGNSA. Trimming removed 5 bases at V and 5 bases at J, with 9 bases between. As DNA, the CDR3 is TGTGCCAGCAGCCCGTCTCTATATGGCTACACCTTC. Translation gives CASSPSLYGYTF.

The chain uses TRBV6-5 and TRBJ2-5, with 8 bases aligning to TRBD2. CDR1 MNHEY and CDR2 SVGAGI come from the germline V gene. The V gene end was trimmed by 3 bases and the J gene end by 5 bases; junction bases not matched to a gene: 5. The CDR3 consists of 14 residues. CDR3 in DNA: TGTGCCAGCAGTTATGCTAGCGGGCAGGAGACCCAGTACTTC. This encodes CASSYASGQETQYF.

The genes are TRBV28 and TRBJ1-2, with D uncertain. CDR1 MDHEN and CDR2 SYDVKM come from the germline V gene. V was pared by 5 bases and J by 4 bases, with 17 bases between. The CDR3 contains 15 residues. The DNA for the CDR3 is TGTGCCAGCAGTATGCATCCGGCCGGCCTCTATGGCTACACCTTC. Protein sequence: CASSMHPAGLYGYTF.

The chain joins TRBV6-6 to TRBJ1-3; D call uncertain. CDR3 length: 14 amino acids. CDR1 MNHNY and CDR2 SVGAGI come from the germline V gene (reference sequence). The V end was cut by 7 bases, the J end by 3 bases, with 13 bases between. The DNA of the CDR3 is TGTGCCAGCACTCCAATAAGAGATGGAAACACCATATATTTT. It encodes CASTPIRDGNTIYF.

The CDR3 DNA sequence: TGTGCCAGTAGTATAGGCGTGCAGCGGGGACAGATAGATACGCAGTATTTT. It encodes CASSIGVQRGQIDTQYF. This chain links TRBV19 with TRBJ2-3, with D perhaps matching TRBD1 or TRBD2 (7 bases each). This CDR3 comprises 17 residues. The ends were cut back, 1 base at V and 5 bases at J, with 19 bases in the middle. CDR1 and CDR2 from the germline V gene are LNHDA and SQIVND (reference sequence). The full variable domain, its missing parts supplied by reference TRBV19 and TRBJ2-3, is DGGITQSPKYLFRKEGQNVTLSCEQNLNHDAMYWYRQDPGQGLRLIYYSQIVNDFQKGDIAEGYSVSREKKESFPLTVTSAQKNPTAFYLCASSIGVQRGQIDTQYFGPGTRLTVL.

The chain recombines TRBV4-3 with TRBJ2-7, with 11 bases aligning to TRBD1. Germline lookup yields CDR1 LGHNA and CDR2 YSLEER. The CDR3 extends over 16 amino acids. The junction had 4 bases not matched to a gene; V was cut back by 0 bases and J by 3 bases. CDR3 protein: CASSQDQGQGGYEQYF. CDR3 nucleotides: TGCGCCAGCAGCCAAGATCAGGGACAGGGGGGCTACGAGCAGTACTTC.

The chain links TRBV5-1 to TRBJ2-3; TRBD2 agrees at 7 bases. The J segment lost 0 bases and the V segment lost 1 base, leaving 2 bases of the junction unmatched. Per the germline V gene, CDR1 is SGHRS and CDR2 is YFSETQ. This CDR3 has 15 amino acids. This chain's CDR3 is CASSLTSDSTDTQYF. DNA of the CDR3: TGCGCCAGCAGCTTGACTAGCGATAGCACAGATACGCAGTATTTT. The variable domain in full, completed from reference TRBV5-1 and TRBJ2-3, reads KAGVTQTPRYLIKTRGQQVTLSCSPISGHRSVSWYQQTPGQGLQFLFEYFSETQRNKGNFPGRFSGRQFSNSRSEMNVSTLELGDSALYLCASSLTSDSTDTQYFGPGTRLTVL.

As to this clone: Other DNA sequences of this sample code for an identical CDR3. This chain joins TRBV5-1 and TRBJ1-1, with 11 bases that match TRBD1. With 4 bases clipped from V and 5 bases from J, the junction kept 4 bases outside the gene matches. Germline V gene sequence: CDR1 SGHRS, CDR2 YFSETQ. There are 14 residues in the CDR3. The CDR3 DNA reads as TGCGCCAGCAGCCCGGACAGGGGGCGGACTGAAGCTTTCTTT. It is translated as CASSPDRGRTEAFF.

The chain has TRBV18 and TRBJ2-2, with 7 bases matching TRBD2. V dropped 6 bases and J dropped 2; count of bases not matched to a gene: 9. CDR3 size: 16 residues. Germline CDR1 reads KGHSH; CDR2 reads LQKENI. The chain's CDR3 is CASSLGGRPNTGELFF. The DNA for the CDR3 is TGTGCCAGCTCCCTCGGGGGGAGACCTAACACCGGGGAGCTGTTTTTT.

The gene calls are TRBV4-2 and TRBJ2-2; 7 bases fit TRBD1. With 3 bases clipped from V and 3 bases from J, the junction kept 4 bases outside the gene matches. This CDR3 is 15 amino acids long. Germline V gene lookup returns CDR1 LGHNA and CDR2 YNFKEQ. The CDR3 sequence: CASSQGDRDTGELFF. In DNA form, the CDR3 reads TGTGCCAGCAGCCAGGGCGACAGGGACACCGGGGAGCTGTTTTTT.

V usage is TRBV6-1 and J usage is TRBJ2-7, with D unclear. CDR3 size: 14 residues. V was trimmed by 0 bases and J by 3 bases, leaving 9 bases between them. Germline V gene sequence: CDR1 MNHNS, CDR2 SASEGT. The chain's CDR3 is CASSEAPIDYEQYF. The CDR3 nucleotides read TGTGCCAGCAGTGAAGCCCCAATAGACTACGAGCAGTACTTC.

The chain is built from TRBV10-3 and TRBJ2-3, with D tentatively TRBD1 or TRBD2 (5 bases each). Trimming shortened V by 10 bases and J by 2 bases, and 19 bases separated the two germline ends. CDR1 is ENHRY and CDR2 is SYGVKD in the germline V gene. CDR3 length: 15 amino acids. Written as DNA, the CDR3 is TGTGCCACCACCGCCCGGGGCTTTTTCACAGATACGCAGTATTTT. It yields the protein CATTARGFFTDTQYF.

The CDR3 bases are TGCGCCAGCAGCTTGGATGAGGGGGCGTACGGGGAGCTGTTTTTT. Protein product: CASSLDEGAYGELFF. The chain joins TRBV5-1 to TRBJ2-2; 7 bases match TRBD1. The length of the CDR3 is 15 residues. Trimming at V came to 0 bases and at J to 7 bases, leaving 6 bases not matched to a gene. The germline CDR1 and CDR2 sequences are SGHRS and YFSETQ.

This chain joins TRBV6-1 and TRBJ2-3, with 11 bases fitting TRBD2. Germline V lookup: CDR1 MNHNS, CDR2 SASEGT. The CDR3 sequence is 16 residues long. With 1 base clipped from V and 2 bases from J, the junction kept 2 bases outside the gene matches. The CDR3 DNA reads TGTGCCAGCAGTGAAGGACTAGCGGGATTCACAGATACGCAGTATTTT. It yields the protein CASSEGLAGFTDTQYF.

The chain is built from TRBV4-3 and TRBJ1-1, with 10 nucleotides matching TRBD1. J was trimmed by 11 bases and V by 1 base; bases with no gene match: 4. The length of the CDR3 is 13 residues. Germline V CDR1 and CDR2: LGHNA, YSLEER. The CDR3 loop reads CASSQGPGQGAFF. CDR3 nucleotide sequence: TGCGCCAGCAGCCAAGGTCCGGGACAGGGGGCTTTCTTT.

The chain links TRBV9 to TRBJ1-1, with D possibly TRBD1 on 5 matching bases. CDR3 length: 14 residues. Germline loops: CDR1 SGDLS, CDR2 YYNGEE. With 3 bases removed from V and 1 base from J, the gap between germline ends came to 10 bases. The CDR3 region is CASSGVTGNTEAFF. The DNA of the CDR3 is TGTGCCAGCAGCGGAGTCACAGGGAACACTGAAGCTTTCTTT.

This chain links TRBV7-9 with TRBJ1-4; TRBD1 is a possible D gene (6 bases). Germline V gene lookup returns CDR1 SEHNR and CDR2 FQNEAQ (reference sequence). CDR3 length: 16 amino acids. Trimming cost V 1 base and J 7 bases, with 16 bases left between them. CDR3 amino acids: CASSLGQANLGEKLFF. The CDR3 DNA follows: TGTGCCAGCAGCTTAGGACAGGCAAATCTAGGTGAAAAACTGTTTTTT.

The chain couples TRBV19 to TRBJ2-6, with TRBD1 as a possible D gene (5 bases). The length of the CDR3 is 15 residues. V was clipped by 6 bases and J by 2 bases, with 11 bases between them. Germline-derived CDR1 and CDR2 are LNHDA and SQIVND (reference sequence). In DNA, the CDR3 is TGTGCCAGTAGCCCAGGGAAGACTGGGGCCAACGTCCTGACTTTC. Its protein product is CASSPGKTGANVLTF. The full variable domain, its missing parts supplied by reference TRBV19 and TRBJ2-6, is DGGITQSPKYLFRKEGQNVTLSCEQNLNHDAMYWYRQDPGQGLRLIYYSQIVNDFQKGDIAEGYSVSREKKESFPLTVTSAQKNPTAFYLCASSPGKTGANVLTFGAGSRLTVL.